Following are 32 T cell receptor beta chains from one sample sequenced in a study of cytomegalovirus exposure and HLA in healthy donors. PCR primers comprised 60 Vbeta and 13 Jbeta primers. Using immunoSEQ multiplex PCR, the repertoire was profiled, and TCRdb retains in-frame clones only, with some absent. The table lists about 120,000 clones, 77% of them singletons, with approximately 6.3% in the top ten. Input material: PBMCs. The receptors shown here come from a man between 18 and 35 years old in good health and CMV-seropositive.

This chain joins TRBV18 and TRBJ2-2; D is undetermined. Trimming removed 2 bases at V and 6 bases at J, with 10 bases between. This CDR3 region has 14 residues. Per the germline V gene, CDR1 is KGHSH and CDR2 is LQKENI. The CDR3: CASSPSVSAGELFF. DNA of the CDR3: TGTGCCAGCTCACCATCGGTGTCCGCCGGGGAGCTGTTTTTT.

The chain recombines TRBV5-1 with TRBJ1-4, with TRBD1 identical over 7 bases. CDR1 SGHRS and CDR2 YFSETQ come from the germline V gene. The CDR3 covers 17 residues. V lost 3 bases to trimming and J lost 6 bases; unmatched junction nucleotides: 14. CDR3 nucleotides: TGCGCCAGCAGCTGGGGTGATGGCGGGACAGCCGATGAAAAACTGTTTTTT. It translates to CASSWGDGGTADEKLFF.

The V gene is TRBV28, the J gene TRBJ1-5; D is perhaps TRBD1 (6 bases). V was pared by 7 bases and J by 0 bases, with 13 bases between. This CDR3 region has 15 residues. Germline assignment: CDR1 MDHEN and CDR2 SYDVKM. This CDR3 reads CASNIQGVSNQPQHF. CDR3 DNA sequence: TGTGCCAGCAATATACAGGGAGTTAGCAATCAGCCCCAGCATTTT.

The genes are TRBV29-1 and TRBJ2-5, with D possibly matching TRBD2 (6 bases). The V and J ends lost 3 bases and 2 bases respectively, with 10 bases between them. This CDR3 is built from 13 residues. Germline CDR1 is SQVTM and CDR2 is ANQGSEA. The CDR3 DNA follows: TGCAGCGTTGAGGCTAGCGTTCAAGAGACCCAGTACTTC. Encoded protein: CSVEASVQETQYF.

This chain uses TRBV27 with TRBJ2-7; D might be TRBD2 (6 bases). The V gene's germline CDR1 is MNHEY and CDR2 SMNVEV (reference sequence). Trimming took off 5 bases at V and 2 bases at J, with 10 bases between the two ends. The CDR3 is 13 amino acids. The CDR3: CASSRLETYEQYF. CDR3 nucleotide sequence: TGTGCCAGCAGTCGACTAGAAACCTACGAGCAGTACTTC.

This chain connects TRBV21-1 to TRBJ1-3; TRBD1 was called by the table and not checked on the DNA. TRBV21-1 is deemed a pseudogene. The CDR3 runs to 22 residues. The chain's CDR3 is CASSSPLRLHPGQGNSGNTIYF. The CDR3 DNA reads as TGTGCCAGCAGCTCGCCACTACGGCTTCATCCGGGACAGGGAAACTCTGGAAACACCATATATTTT.

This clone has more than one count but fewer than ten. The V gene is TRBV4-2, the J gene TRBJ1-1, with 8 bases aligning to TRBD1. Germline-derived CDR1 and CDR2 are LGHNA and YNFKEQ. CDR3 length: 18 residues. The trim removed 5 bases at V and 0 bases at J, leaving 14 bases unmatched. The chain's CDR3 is CASSNLGQVRLMNTEAFF. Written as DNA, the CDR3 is TGTGCCAGCAGCAACCTGGGACAGGTTCGACTCATGAACACTGAAGCTTTCTTT.

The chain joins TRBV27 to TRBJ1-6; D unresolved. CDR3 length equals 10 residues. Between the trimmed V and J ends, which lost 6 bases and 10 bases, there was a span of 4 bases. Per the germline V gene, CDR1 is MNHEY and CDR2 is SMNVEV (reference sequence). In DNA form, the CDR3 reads TGTGCCAGCAGCCGGTCACCCCTCCACTTT. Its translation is CASSRSPLHF.

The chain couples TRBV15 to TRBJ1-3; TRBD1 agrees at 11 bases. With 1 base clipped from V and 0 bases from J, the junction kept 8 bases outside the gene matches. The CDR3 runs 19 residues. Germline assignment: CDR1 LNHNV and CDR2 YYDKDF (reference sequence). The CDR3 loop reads CATSRVGTGGGFSGNTIYF. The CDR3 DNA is TGTGCCACCAGCAGAGTTGGGACAGGGGGGGGGTTCTCTGGAAACACCATATATTTT.

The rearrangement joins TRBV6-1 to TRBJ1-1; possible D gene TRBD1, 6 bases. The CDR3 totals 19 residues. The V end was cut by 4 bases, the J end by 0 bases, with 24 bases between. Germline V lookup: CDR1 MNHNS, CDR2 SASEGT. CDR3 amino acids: CASSAWTDSTNRMNTEAFF. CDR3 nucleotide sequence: TGTGCCAGCAGTGCCTGGACAGACTCTACTAACCGCATGAACACTGAAGCTTTCTTT.

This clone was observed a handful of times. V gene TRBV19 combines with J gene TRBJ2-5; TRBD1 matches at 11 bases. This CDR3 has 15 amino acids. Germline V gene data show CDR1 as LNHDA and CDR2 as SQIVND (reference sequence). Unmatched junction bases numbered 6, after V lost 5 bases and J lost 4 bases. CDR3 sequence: CASSETGTGGETQYF. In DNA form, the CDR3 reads TGTGCCAGTAGTGAAACCGGGACAGGGGGAGAGACCCAGTACTTC.

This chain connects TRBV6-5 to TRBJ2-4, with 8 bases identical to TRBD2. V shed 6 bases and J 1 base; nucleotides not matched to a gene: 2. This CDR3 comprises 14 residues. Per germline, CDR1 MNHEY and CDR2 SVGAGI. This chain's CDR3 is CASRERGAKNIQYF. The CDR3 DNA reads TGTGCCAGCAGAGAGCGGGGGGCCAAAAACATTCAGTACTTC.

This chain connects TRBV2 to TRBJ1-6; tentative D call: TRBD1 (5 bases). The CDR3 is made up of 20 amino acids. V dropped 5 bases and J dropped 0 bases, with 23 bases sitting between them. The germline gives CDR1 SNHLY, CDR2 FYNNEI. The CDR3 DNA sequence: TGTGCCAGCAGTCTACGCGACAGTGACAGCGCGAGCTCCTATAATTCACCCCTCCACTTT. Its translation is CASSLRDSDSASSYNSPLHF.

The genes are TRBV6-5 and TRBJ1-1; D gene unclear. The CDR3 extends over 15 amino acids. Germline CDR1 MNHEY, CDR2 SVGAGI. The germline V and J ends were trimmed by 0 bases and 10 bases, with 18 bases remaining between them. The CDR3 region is CASSYSTSAAQSAFF. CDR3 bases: TGTGCCAGCAGTTACTCAACAAGTGCGGCGCAATCAGCTTTCTTT.

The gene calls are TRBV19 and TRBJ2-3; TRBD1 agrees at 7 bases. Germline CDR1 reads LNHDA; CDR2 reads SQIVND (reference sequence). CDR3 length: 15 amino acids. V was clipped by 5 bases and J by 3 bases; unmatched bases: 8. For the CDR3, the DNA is TGTGCCAGTAGTGCAGTGACAGGGAGAACAGATACGCAGTATTTT. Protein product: CASSAVTGRTDTQYF.

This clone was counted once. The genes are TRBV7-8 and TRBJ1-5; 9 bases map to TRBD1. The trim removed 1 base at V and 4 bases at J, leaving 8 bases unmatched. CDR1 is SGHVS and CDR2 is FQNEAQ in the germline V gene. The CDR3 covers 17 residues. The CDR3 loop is CASSLVWTGERNQPQHF. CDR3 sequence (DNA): TGTGCCAGCAGCTTAGTATGGACAGGGGAACGAAATCAGCCCCAGCATTTT.

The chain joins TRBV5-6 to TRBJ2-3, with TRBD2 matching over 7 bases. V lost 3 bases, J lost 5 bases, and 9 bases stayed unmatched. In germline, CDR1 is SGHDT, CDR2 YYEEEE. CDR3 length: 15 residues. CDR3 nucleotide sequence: TGTGCCAGCAGCTCCCCGGGACTAAGGAAAGATACGCAGTATTTT. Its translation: CASSSPGLRKDTQYF.

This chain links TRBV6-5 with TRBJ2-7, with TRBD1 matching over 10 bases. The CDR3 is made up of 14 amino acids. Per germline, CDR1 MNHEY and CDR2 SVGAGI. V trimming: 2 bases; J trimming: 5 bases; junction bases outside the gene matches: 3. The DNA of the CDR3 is TGTGCCAGCAGTTACCGGGACAGGGGCCACGAGCAGTACTTC. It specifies CASSYRDRGHEQYF.

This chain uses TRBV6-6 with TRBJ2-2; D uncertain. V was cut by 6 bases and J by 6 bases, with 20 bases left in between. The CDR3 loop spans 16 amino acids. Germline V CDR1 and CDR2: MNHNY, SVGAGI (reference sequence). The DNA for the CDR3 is TGTGCCAGCAGCGCTCTTGGCTTAATTTACCCCGGGGAGCTGTTTTTT. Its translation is CASSALGLIYPGELFF.

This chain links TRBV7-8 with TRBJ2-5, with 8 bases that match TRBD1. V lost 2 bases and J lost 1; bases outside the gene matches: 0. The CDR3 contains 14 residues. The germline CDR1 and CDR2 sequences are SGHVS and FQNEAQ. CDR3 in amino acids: CASSLTGGQETQYF. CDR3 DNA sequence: TGTGCCAGCAGCTTAACAGGGGGCCAAGAGACCCAGTACTTC.

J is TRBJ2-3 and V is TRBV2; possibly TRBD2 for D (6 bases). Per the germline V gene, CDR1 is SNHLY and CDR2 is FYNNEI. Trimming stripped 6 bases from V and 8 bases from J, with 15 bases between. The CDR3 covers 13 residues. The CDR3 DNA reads TGTGCCAGCAGGGGGAGTAGCGGCGGTACGCAGTATTTT. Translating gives CASRGSSGGTQYF.

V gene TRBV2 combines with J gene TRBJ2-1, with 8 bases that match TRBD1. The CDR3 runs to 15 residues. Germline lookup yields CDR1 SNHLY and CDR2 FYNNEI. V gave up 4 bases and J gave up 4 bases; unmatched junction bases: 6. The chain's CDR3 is CASSGTGLRYNEQFF. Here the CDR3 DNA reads TGTGCCAGCAGTGGGACAGGGTTAAGGTACAATGAGCAGTTCTTC.

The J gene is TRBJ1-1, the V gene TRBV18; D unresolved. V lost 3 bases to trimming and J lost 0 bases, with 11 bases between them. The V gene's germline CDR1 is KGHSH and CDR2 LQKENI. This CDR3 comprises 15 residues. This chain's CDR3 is CASSPPSVLNTEAFF. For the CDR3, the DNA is TGTGCCAGCTCACCTCCGTCCGTTTTGAACACTGAAGCTTTCTTT.

The CDR3 DNA sequence: TGTGCCAGCAGCCCGGGCGGGAGTCGCGAGCAGTACTTC. Translated: CASSPGGSREQYF. The chain is built from TRBV2 and TRBJ2-7, with 7 positions matching TRBD2. V was pared by 6 bases and J by 6 bases, with 8 bases of the junction left unmatched. Germline V lookup: CDR1 SNHLY, CDR2 FYNNEI. The CDR3 runs to 13 residues.

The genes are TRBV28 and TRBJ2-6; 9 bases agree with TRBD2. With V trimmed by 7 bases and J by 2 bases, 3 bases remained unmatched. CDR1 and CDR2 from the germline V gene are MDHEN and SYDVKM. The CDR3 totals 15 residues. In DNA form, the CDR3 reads TGTGCCAGCATATCTAGCGGGGCTGGGGCCAACGTCCTGACTTTC. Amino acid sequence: CASISSGAGANVLTF.

The DNA for the CDR3 is TGCGCCAGCAGTGACCCCAGCTCTGGAAACACCATATATTTT. It translates to CASSDPSSGNTIYF. The genes are TRBV10-2 and TRBJ1-3, with D hard to call. Germline CDR1 reads WSHSY; CDR2 reads SAAADI. The CDR3 runs 14 residues. V was shortened by 3 bases and J by 0 bases, with 6 bases between the two germline ends.

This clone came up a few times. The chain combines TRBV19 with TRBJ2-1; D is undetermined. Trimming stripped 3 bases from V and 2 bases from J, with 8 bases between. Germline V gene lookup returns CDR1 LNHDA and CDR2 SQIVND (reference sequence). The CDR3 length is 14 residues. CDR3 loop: CASSIQITYNEQFF. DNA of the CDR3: TGTGCCAGTAGTATTCAAATCACCTACAATGAGCAGTTCTTC.

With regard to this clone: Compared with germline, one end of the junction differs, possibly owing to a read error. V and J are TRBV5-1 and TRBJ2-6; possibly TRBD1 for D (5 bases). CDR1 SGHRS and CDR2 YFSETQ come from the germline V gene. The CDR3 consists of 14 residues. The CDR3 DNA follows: TGCGCCAGCAGCTTGGTAGGTGGGGCCAACGGCCTGACTTTC. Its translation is CASSLVGGANGLTF.

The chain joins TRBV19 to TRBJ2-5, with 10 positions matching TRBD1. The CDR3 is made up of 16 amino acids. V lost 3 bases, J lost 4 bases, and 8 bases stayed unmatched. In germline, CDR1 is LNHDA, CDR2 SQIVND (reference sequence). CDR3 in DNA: TGTGCCAGTAGTATGGGGGGACAGGGGAAGAGAGAGACCCAGTACTTC. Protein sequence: CASSMGGQGKRETQYF.

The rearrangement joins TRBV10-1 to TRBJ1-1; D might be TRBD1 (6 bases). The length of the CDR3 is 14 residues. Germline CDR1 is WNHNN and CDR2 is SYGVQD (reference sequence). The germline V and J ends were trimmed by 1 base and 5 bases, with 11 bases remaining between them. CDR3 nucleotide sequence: TGCGCCAGCAGTGAGTTTGGGGGCCCAACTGAAGCTTTCTTT. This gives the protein CASSEFGGPTEAFF.

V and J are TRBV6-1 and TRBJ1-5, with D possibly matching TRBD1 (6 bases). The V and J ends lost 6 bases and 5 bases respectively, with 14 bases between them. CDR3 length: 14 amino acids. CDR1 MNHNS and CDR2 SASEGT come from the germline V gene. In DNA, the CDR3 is TGTGCCAGCAGGTCAGGGGAAGGGTATCAGCCCCAGCATTTT. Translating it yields CASRSGEGYQPQHF.

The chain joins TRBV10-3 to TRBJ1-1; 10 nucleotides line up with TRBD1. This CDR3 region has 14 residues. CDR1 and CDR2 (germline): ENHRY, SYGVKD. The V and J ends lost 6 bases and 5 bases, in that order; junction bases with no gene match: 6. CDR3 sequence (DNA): TGTGCCATCAGGGGGACAGGGGAGAATACTGAAGCTTTCTTT. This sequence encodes CAIRGTGENTEAFF.